This T cell receptor beta chain was sequenced during a study of T cell responses to AZD1222 COVID-19 vaccine. Study-wide background: The study pooled second doses at about 4 or about 12 weeks.

Measured with immunoSEQ multiplex PCR; TCRdb has only the in-frame clones, and not every one. The sample lists roughly 120,000 clones, approximately 84% occurring once. Worth noting for this clone: Antigen specificity is unknown.

General study points: Across spike, vaccine-associated CD4 TCRs were found, dominant at 160-218 and 743-854. Clonal diversity may have been underestimated, and the donors were mostly white British, with more females than males. Only a handful of people who got AZD1222 tested seropositive at baseline.

CDR1 is MNHEY and CDR2 is SMNVEV in the germline V gene (reference sequence). Trimming took 4 bases from V and 3 from J, leaving 11 bases between them. CDR3 size: 14 residues. The origin of this receptor is an adult in good health. The V call is TRBV27, the J call TRBJ2-3, with D possibly being TRBD1 or TRBD2 (5 bases each). The sample in question was peripheral blood, obtained on day 0 of AZD1222 vaccination. The CDR3 DNA reads TGTGCCAGCAGTTCCCCCGGGGCAACAGATACGCAGTATTTT. Amino acids: CASSSPGATDTQYF.